This T cell receptor beta chain was sequenced in a study of blood T cell repertoires in COVID-19. Whole-study context: Material from acute and convalescent COVID-19 was sourced from the United States, Italy and Spain.

Clones were read by immunoSEQ multiplex PCR, and TCRdb kept only the in-frame ones, dropping some. The table has 340,000 or so clones, more than 75% seen once. This CDR3 is built from 15 residues. Germline assignment: CDR1 MNHEY and CDR2 SVGAGI. Trimming removed 0 bases at V and 3 bases at J, with 9 bases between. V usage is TRBV6-5 and J usage is TRBJ2-1; possible D gene TRBD1, 5 bases. What was sequenced was peripheral blood. This receptor was identified in a man aged 50-59 years with active or convalescent COVID-19. The CDR3 DNA is TGTGCCAGCAGTTACTCGGCAGGGTACTACAATGAGCAGTTCTTC. As protein: CASSYSAGYYNEQFF.